This entry lists 27 T cell receptor beta chains sequenced from one sample in a study of Graves' ophthalmopathy and Graves' hyperthyroidism (dated by TCRdb to 2017 to 2018). The sequencing machine was an Illumina HiSeq 2000. For repertoire sequencing, TCR beta CDR3 regions were amplified from RNA transcripts. A first-round RT-PCR used HTBI primers with the Qiagen OneStep RT-PCR kit, followed by a second-round multiplex PCR, size selection and purification. Using fastp trimming at Q25 and MiXCR clonotype assembly, TCRdb reanalyzed the public sequencing data and kept in-frame beta chains. Rows are unified per CDR3 protein, each entry keeping the most common DNA and genes. This sample has about 590,000 distinct CDR3 sequences in its table, and less than 40% of those were observed once. The top ten constitute around 4% of the sample. Sequencing was performed on peripheral blood or thyroid tissue (not recorded which). The source of these receptors is an adult man with Graves' hyperthyroidism.

In this sample, this clonotype turned up a few times. The chain recombines TRBV2 with TRBJ2-3; 7 bases are a match to TRBD2. This CDR3 spans 16 amino acids. Losses at the gene ends were 6 bases for V and 4 bases for J; bases not matched to a gene: 13. The germline V gene encodes CDR1 SNHLY and CDR2 FYNNEI. Here the CDR3 reads CASRVKESSGSDTQYF. The CDR3, as DNA: TGTGCCAGCAGGGTAAAGGAGTCTAGCGGTTCAGATACGCAGTATTTT. Complete variable domain (other parts from reference TRBV2 and TRBJ2-3): EPEVTQTPSHQVTQMGQEVILRCVPISNHLYFYWYRQILGQKVEFLVSFYNNEISEKSEIFDDQFSVERPDGSNFTLKIRSTKLEDSAMYFCASRVKESSGSDTQYFGPGTRLTVL.

At least ten counts were recorded for this clonotype. V gene TRBV20-1 combines with J gene TRBJ2-7; unclear D gene. Trimming pared 6 bases from V and 0 bases from J, leaving 15 bases between. The CDR3 is 14 residues long. Looked up from germline, CDR1 is DFQATT and CDR2 is SNEGSKA (reference sequence). The DNA for the CDR3 is TGCAGTGCCACCGGGCAGACGAACTCCTACGAGCAGTACTTC. Translation: CSATGQTNSYEQYF.

Comments on this clonotype: At one of its ends the junction is not consistent with the germline gene, which may arise from a read error. CDR3 loop: CAGSRDPVNTEAFF. In DNA, the CDR3 is TGTGCCGGCAGCCGAGATCCAGTGAACACTGAAGCTTTCTTT. V and J are TRBV3-1 and TRBJ1-1; D unresolved. The CDR3 has 14 residues. CDR1 LGHDT and CDR2 YNNKEL come from the germline V gene (reference sequence). The full variable domain, completed using reference TRBV3-1 and TRBJ1-1, is DTAVSQTPKYLVTQMGNDKSIKCEQNLGHDTMYWYKQDSKKFLKIMFSYNNKELIINETVPNRFSPKSPDKAHLNLHINSLELGDSAVYFCAGSRDPVNTEAFFGQGTRLTVV.

This clonotype was counted ten times or more. The chain links TRBV4-1 to TRBJ2-7; TRBD1 matches 8 bases. The germline gives CDR1 MGHRA, CDR2 YSYEKL. J was trimmed by 5 bases and V by 6 bases; bases with no gene match: 6. The CDR3 is 13 amino acids. The CDR3 protein is CASRATGAHEQYF. CDR3 bases: TGCGCCAGCAGAGCGACAGGGGCCCACGAGCAGTACTTC.

The gene calls are TRBV7-9 and TRBJ1-5, with 8 bases identical to TRBD1. V trimming: 6 bases; J trimming: 4 bases; junction bases outside the gene matches: 23. Looked up from germline, CDR1 is SEHNR and CDR2 is FQNEAQ (reference sequence). This CDR3 region has 20 residues. For the CDR3, the DNA is TGTGCCAGCAGTTTTATTTCGAGAGGACAGGGCATAGTTCGAAATCAGCCCCAGCATTTT. The encoded protein is CASSFISRGQGIVRNQPQHF. The full variable domain, with the rest looked up from reference TRBV7-9 and TRBJ1-5, is DTGVSQNPRHKITKRGQNVTFRCDPISEHNRLYWYRQTLGQGPEFLTYFQNEAQLEKSRLLSDRFSAERPKGSFSTLEIQRTEQGDSAMYLCASSFISRGQGIVRNQPQHFGDGTRLSIL.

The chain links TRBV7-9 to TRBJ2-5, with 10 bases aligning to TRBD2. Judging by the DNA end, TRBJ2-1 fits better; the J call may be wrong. CDR3 length: 14 residues. Germline CDR1 and CDR2: SEHNR and FQNEAQ (reference sequence). The CDR3 protein is CASSLTSGHNEQFF. CDR3 in DNA: TGTGCCAGCAGCTTGACTAGCGGGCACAATGAGCAGTTCTTC.

There are many counts of this clonotype. The chain carries TRBV19 and TRBJ1-4; 11 bases agree with TRBD1. CDR3 length: 15 amino acids. Germline loops: CDR1 LNHDA, CDR2 SQIVND (reference sequence). J was trimmed by 4 bases and V by 6 bases; bases with no gene match: 4. The CDR3 DNA sequence: TGTGCCAGTAGCAGGACAGGGGGCAATAATGAAAAACTGTTTTTT. Amino acid sequence: CASSRTGGNNEKLFF.

V usage is TRBV9 and J usage is TRBJ1-3; perhaps TRBD1 as D (5 bases). Per the germline V gene, CDR1 is SGDLS and CDR2 is YYNGEE. The CDR3 is 14 residues long. The V end was cut by 4 bases, the J end by 7 bases, with 15 bases between. The CDR3 coding sequence is TGTGCCAGCAGCCCCAGGGTCCCCGGGAACACCATATATTTT. This encodes CASSPRVPGNTIYF. The full variable domain, with the rest looked up from reference TRBV9 and TRBJ1-3, is DSGVTQTPKHLITATGQRVTLRCSPRSGDLSVYWYQQSLDQGLQFLIQYYNGEERAKGNILERFSAQQFPDLHSELNLSSLELGDSALYFCASSPRVPGNTIYFGEGSWLTVV.

As concerns this clonotype: At one boundary the junction diverges from the germline segment, which might be a read error. V and J are TRBV24-1 and TRBJ2-5; D is perhaps TRBD1 or TRBD2 (6 bases each). Germline CDR1 and CDR2: KGHDR and SFDVKD. The CDR3 runs 13 residues. In DNA, the CDR3 is TGTGCCGCCAGTGAGGGGGGTGAAGAGACCCAGTACTTC. Encoded protein: CAASEGGEETQYF.

The rearrangement joins TRBV11-2 to TRBJ2-5, with 10 bases that match TRBD2. Trimming removed 6 bases from V and 5 bases from J; junction bases left unmatched: 9. The CDR3 consists of 15 residues. Germline V gene data show CDR1 as SGHAT and CDR2 as FQNNGV. The CDR3 here is CASSSSSGGSETQYF. The CDR3 bases are TGTGCCAGCAGTTCGTCTAGCGGGGGCTCGGAGACCCAGTACTTC.

This clonotype showed up many times. The chain uses TRBV24-1 and TRBJ1-2, with no clear D. Germline assignment: CDR1 KGHDR and CDR2 SFDVKD. Trimming removed 4 bases at V and 0 bases at J, with 8 bases between. CDR3 length equals 14 residues. The CDR3 region has the DNA TGTGCCACCAGTGAACCGGGGACTAACTATGGCTACACCTTC. Translation gives CATSEPGTNYGYTF.

This clonotype has a handful of counts. The J gene is TRBJ2-2, the V gene TRBV20-1; D ambiguous. Trimming shortened V by 6 bases and J by 3 bases, and 5 bases separated the two germline ends. Germline loops: CDR1 DFQATT, CDR2 SNEGSKA (reference sequence). The CDR3 runs 11 residues. The CDR3 nucleotides read TGCAGTGCCGTCCACACCGGGGAGCTGTTTTTT. Translated: CSAVHTGELFF.

The rearrangement joins TRBV11-3 to TRBJ1-2, with TRBD1 matching 11 bases. Germline V lookup: CDR1 SGHNT, CDR2 YENEEA. The trim removed 5 bases at V and 7 bases at J, leaving 18 bases unmatched. The CDR3 is 18 amino acids. The CDR3 protein is CASSAEGSGQGAMGGYTF. The CDR3 DNA reads TGTGCCAGCAGCGCGGAGGGATCCGGACAGGGGGCTATGGGTGGCTACACCTTC.

This clonotype has a count of ten or more. The rearrangement links TRBV2 to TRBJ1-2, with D uncertain. CDR1 SNHLY and CDR2 FYNNEI come from the germline V gene. V lost 6 bases to trimming and J lost 3 bases, with 14 bases between them. The CDR3 extends over 14 amino acids. The CDR3 DNA reads as TGTGCCAGCAGAATTGACCGACTTTACTATGGCTACACCTTC. Amino acids: CASRIDRLYYGYTF.

The chain couples TRBV29-1 to TRBJ2-1, with D unresolved. V lost 4 bases, J lost 3 bases, and 13 bases lay in between. The CDR3 consists of 14 residues. In germline, CDR1 is SQVTM, CDR2 ANQGSEA. The CDR3 DNA sequence: TGCAGCGTTGCGTTTGGGCTTGTCTACAATGAGCAGTTCTTC. This codes for CSVAFGLVYNEQFF.

This rearrangement joins TRBV14 to TRBJ1-3; D call uncertain. V was pared by 0 bases and J by 0 bases, with 9 bases between. CDR3 length: 16 residues. CDR1 and CDR2 (germline): SGHDN, FVKESK. CDR3 protein: CASSQDLSSSGNTIYF. The DNA for the CDR3 is TGTGCCAGCAGCCAAGATCTTAGTAGCTCTGGAAACACCATATATTTT.

V usage is TRBV24-1 and J usage is TRBJ1-2, with TRBD1 matching over 9 bases. V shed 6 bases and J 7 bases; nucleotides not matched to a gene: 8. This CDR3 spans 14 amino acids. The germline gives CDR1 KGHDR, CDR2 SFDVKD. The CDR3 DNA follows: TGTGCCACCAGTAATAGCGGGACAGGGTCTGGCTACACCTTC. Translated: CATSNSGTGSGYTF.

At least ten counts were recorded for this clonotype. The chain carries TRBV28 and TRBJ1-1; D remains unclear. Germline lookup yields CDR1 MDHEN and CDR2 SYDVKM. V was cut by 8 bases and J by 3 bases, with 10 bases left in between. The CDR3 spans 12 residues. The CDR3 loop reads CASAIGYTEAFF. For the CDR3, the DNA is TGTGCCAGCGCTATCGGGTACACTGAAGCTTTCTTT.

The table lists this clonotype with many counts. The CDR3 loop reads CASSFYRGGDEQYF. The CDR3 region has the DNA TGTGCCAGCAGCTTTTATCGCGGGGGCGACGAGCAGTACTTC. This rearrangement joins TRBV7-2 to TRBJ2-7; possible D gene TRBD2, 7 bases. This CDR3 spans 14 amino acids. Germline V gene lookup returns CDR1 SGHTA and CDR2 FQGNSA. The V end was cut by 3 bases, the J end by 5 bases, with 14 bases between.

This clonotype was found once. A single base separates this from a much larger clone, so it may be a read error. This chain links TRBV7-3 with TRBJ1-1; 9 bases match TRBD1. The ends lost 8 bases at V and 6 bases at J; junction bases unmatched: 7. CDR1 and CDR2 (germline): SGHTA, FQGTGA. The CDR3 is 13 amino acids. The CDR3 DNA sequence: TGTGCCAGCGGTTCCCGGGACAGGGCTGAAGCTTTCTTT. Encoded protein: CASGSRDRAEAFF.

In its sample, this clonotype was seen many times. The chain carries TRBV12-3 or TRBV12-4 and TRBJ2-7, with TRBD2 identical over 11 bases. The J segment lost 1 base and the V segment lost 6 bases, leaving 8 bases of the junction unmatched. The CDR3 has 16 amino acids. The DNA of the CDR3 is TGTGCCAGCAGCCTACTAGCGGGAGTACGTTCCTACGAGCAGTACTTC. This encodes CASSLLAGVRSYEQYF.

The chain is built from TRBV6-6 and TRBJ1-1; D might be TRBD1 (5 bases). Trimming took 5 bases from V and 2 from J, leaving 15 bases between them. In germline, CDR1 is MNHNY, CDR2 SVGAGI (reference sequence). CDR3 length: 15 residues. The CDR3 DNA sequence: TGTGCCAGCAGTAGGGGTGGGATCATAAACACTGAAGCTTTCTTT. This codes for CASSRGGIINTEAFF.

The CDR3 nucleotides are TGCGCCAGCAGCCAAGATCCCAGTCGTAACACTGAAGCTTTCTTT. Translation: CASSQDPSRNTEAFF. The V call is TRBV4-1, the J call TRBJ1-1; D not certain. The V gene's germline CDR1 is MGHRA and CDR2 YSYEKL. Between the trimmed V and J ends, which lost 0 bases and 2 bases, there was a span of 10 bases. The CDR3 contains 15 residues.

This clonotype was detected many times. The chain links TRBV6-6 to TRBJ1-2; TRBD1 matches 8 bases. The CDR3 has 17 residues. J gave up 6 bases and V 0 bases, and 12 bases lay outside the gene matches. Germline V gene sequence: CDR1 MNHNY, CDR2 SVGAGI (reference sequence). The CDR3 coding sequence is TGTGCCAGCAGTTACTCGGCCCCAGGGGGCAAGCTTGATGGCTACACCTTC. Translation: CASSYSAPGGKLDGYTF.

The chain carries TRBV7-2 and TRBJ1-2, with unresolved D. This CDR3 is 11 amino acids long. Trimming left V 4 bases short and J 3 bases short, with 3 bases between. The germline V gene has CDR1 SGHTA and CDR2 FQGNSA. The chain's CDR3 is CASSSYYGYTF. The DNA of the CDR3 is TGTGCCAGCAGCTCCTACTATGGCTACACCTTC.

The chain employs TRBV2 and TRBJ2-7, with 8 bases identical to TRBD2. This CDR3 contains 14 residues. V shed 11 bases, J shed 3 bases, and the junction held 12 bases outside the gene matches. Germline V gives CDR1 SNHLY, CDR2 FYNNEI. The CDR3 loop reads CASGGQVVGYEQYF. CDR3 coding DNA: TGTGCCTCGGGAGGGCAGGTGGTGGGCTACGAGCAGTACTTC. Based on the CDR3 plus reference TRBV2 and TRBJ2-7, the full variable domain is EPEVTQTPSHQVTQMGQEVILRCVPISNHLYFYWYRQILGQKVEFLVSFYNNEISEKSEIFDDQFSVERPDGSNFTLKIRSTKLEDSAMYFCASGGQVVGYEQYFGPGTRLTVT.

This clonotype was detected many times. The chain is built from TRBV2 and TRBJ1-2; D perhaps matches TRBD1 (6 bases). This CDR3 is 14 amino acids long. Germline CDR1 and CDR2: SNHLY and FYNNEI. The V end lost 3 bases, the J end lost 5 bases, and 13 bases lay between the germline ends. The CDR3 DNA reads as TGTGCCAGCAGTGACCCTGGACAGAAGTATGGCTACACCTTC. This codes for CASSDPGQKYGYTF.